This TCR beta chain was obtained from a study of CXCR3-negative and CXCR3-positive naive CD8 T cells. Naive CD8+ T cells had a CD45RO-CCR7+CD27+CD95- phenotype. About this clonotype itself: Antigen: not known.

The study made its TRB cDNA libraries by 5' RACE, adding UMI labels. TCRdb re-called the 5' RACE reads and shows each CDR3 protein once, DNA omitted. Here the sample table reports under 75,000 distinct CDR3 sequences. This CDR3 has 14 amino acids. The germline V gene has CDR1 MNHEY and CDR2 SVGAGI. Study results and limitations: Naive cells with CXCR3 showed TRB CDR3s that were more hydrophobic than those in CXCR3-negative naive cells. Much lower diversity was found in memory CD8+ cells, while both naive subsets had comparably high diversity. Naive subsets showed comparable surface CD5, and TCR interaction strength was also inferred from TRB CDR3 physicochemistry. The level of CXCR3 expression partially decreased after cryopreservation; the majority of assays used fresh PBMCs.

The sequence was collected from a human donor in good health. Some clones in this sample may be carry-over from other donors' samples. The source material was naive CXCR3+ CD8+ T cells from blood. Sample subset: CD45RO-CCR7+CD27+CD95- naive CD8+ T cells expressing CXCR3 (TNR3+). The V call is TRBV6-5, the J call TRBJ1-1; no DNA is available, so the TRBD1 call from TCRdb remains unchecked. This CDR3 is CASSPVGRNTEAFF.